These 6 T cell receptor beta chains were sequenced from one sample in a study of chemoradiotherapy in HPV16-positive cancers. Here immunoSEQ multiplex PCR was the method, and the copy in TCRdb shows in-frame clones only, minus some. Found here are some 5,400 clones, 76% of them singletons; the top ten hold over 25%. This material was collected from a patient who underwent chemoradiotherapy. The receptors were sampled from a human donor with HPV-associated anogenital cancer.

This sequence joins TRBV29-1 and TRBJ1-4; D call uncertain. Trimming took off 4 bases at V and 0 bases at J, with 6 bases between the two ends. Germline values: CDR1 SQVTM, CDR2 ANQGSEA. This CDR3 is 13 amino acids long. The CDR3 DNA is TGCAGCGTTGGGGGAGCAACTAATGAAAAACTGTTTTTT. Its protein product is CSVGGATNEKLFF.

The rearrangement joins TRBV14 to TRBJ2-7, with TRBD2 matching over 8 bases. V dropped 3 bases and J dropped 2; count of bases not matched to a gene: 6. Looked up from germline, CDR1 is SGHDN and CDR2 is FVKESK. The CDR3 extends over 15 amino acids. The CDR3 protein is CASSHLSGATYEQYF. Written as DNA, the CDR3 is TGTGCCAGCAGCCACCTTAGCGGGGCCACCTACGAGCAGTACTTC. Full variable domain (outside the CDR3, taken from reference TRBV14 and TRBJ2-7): EAGVTQFPSHSVIEKGQTVTLRCDPISGHDNLYWYRRVMGKEIKFLLHFVKESKQDESGMPNNRFLAERTGGTYSTLKVQPAELEDSGVYFCASSHLSGATYEQYFGPGTRLTVT.

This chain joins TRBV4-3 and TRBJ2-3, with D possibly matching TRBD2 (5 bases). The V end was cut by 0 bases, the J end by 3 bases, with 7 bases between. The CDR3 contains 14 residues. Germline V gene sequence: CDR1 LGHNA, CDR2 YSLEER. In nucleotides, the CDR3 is TGCGCCAGCAGCCAAGACCTAGCTACAGATACGCAGTATTTT. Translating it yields CASSQDLATDTQYF.

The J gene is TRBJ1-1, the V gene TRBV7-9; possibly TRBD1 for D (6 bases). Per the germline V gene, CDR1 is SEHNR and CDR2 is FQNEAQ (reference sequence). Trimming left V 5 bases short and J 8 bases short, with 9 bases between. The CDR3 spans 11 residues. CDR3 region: CASSHGQEAFF. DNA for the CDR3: TGTGCCAGCAGCCATGGACAGGAAGCTTTCTTT. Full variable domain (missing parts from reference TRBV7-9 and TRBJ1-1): DTGVSQNPRHKITKRGQNVTFRCDPISEHNRLYWYRQTLGQGPEFLTYFQNEAQLEKSRLLSDRFSAERPKGSFSTLEIQRTEQGDSAMYLCASSHGQEAFFGQGTRLTVV.

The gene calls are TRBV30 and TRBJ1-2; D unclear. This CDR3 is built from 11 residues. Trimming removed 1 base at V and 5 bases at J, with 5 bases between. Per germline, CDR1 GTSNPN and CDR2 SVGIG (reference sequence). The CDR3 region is CAWSDRYGYTF. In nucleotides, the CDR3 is TGTGCCTGGAGTGACAGATATGGCTACACCTTC.

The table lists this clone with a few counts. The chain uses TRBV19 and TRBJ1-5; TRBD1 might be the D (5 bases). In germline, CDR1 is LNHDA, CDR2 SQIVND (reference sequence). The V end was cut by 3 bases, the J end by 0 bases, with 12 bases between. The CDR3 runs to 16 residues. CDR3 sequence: CASSMGQSYSNQPQHF. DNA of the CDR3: TGTGCCAGTAGTATGGGGCAGAGTTATAGCAATCAGCCCCAGCATTTT.